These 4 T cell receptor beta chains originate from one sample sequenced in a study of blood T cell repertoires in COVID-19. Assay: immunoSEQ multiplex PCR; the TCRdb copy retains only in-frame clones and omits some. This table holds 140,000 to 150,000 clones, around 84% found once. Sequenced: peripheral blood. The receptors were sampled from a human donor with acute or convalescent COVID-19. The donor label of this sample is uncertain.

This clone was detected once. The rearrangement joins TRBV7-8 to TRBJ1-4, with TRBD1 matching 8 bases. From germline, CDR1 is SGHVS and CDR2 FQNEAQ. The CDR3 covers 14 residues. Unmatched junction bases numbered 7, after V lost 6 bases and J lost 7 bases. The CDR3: CASRDRVGGEKLFF. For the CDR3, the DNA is TGTGCCAGCAGGGACAGGGTAGGAGGTGAAAAACTGTTTTTT.

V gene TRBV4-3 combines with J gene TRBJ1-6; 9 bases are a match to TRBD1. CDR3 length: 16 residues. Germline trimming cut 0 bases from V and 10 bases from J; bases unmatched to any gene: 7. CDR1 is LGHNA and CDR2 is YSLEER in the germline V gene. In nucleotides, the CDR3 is TGCGCCAGCAGCCAAGATCTCGGGACAGGGTCATCACCCCTCCACTTT. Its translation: CASSQDLGTGSSPLHF.

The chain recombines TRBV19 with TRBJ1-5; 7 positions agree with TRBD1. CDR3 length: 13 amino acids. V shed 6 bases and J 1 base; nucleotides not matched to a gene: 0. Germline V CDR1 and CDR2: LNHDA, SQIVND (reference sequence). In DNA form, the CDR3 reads TGTGCCAGTAGGGACAGGAGCAATCAGCCCCAGCATTTT. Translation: CASRDRSNQPQHF.

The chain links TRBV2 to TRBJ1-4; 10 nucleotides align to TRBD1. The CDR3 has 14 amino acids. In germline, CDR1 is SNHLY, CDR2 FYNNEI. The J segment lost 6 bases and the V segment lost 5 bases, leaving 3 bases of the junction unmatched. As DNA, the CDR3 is TGTGCCAGCAGTTTAGACAGGGGGCATGAAAAACTGTTTTTT. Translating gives CASSLDRGHEKLFF. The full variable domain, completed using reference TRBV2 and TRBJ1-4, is EPEVTQTPSHQVTQMGQEVILRCVPISNHLYFYWYRQILGQKVEFLVSFYNNEISEKSEIFDDQFSVERPDGSNFTLKIRSTKLEDSAMYFCASSLDRGHEKLFFGSGTQLSVL.